The next 12 T cell receptor beta chains were all read from a single sample in a study of identical twins. TCRdb reprocessed the 5' RACE reads with MiXCR, giving one entry per CDR3 protein. The table records about 890,000 distinct CDR3 sequences, around an eighth of them present only once. The same specimen was also included in a second study, on yellow fever vaccine responses in identical twins.

Specimen: PBMCs. The receptors originated from a woman between 18 and 29 years old in good health.

This clonotype was counted between two and nine times. As DNA, the CDR3 is TGCGCCAGCAGCTTGGGGGCTTTGGGGACGAACACCGGGGAGCTGTTTTTT. It is translated as CASSLGALGTNTGELFF. The chain joins TRBV5-1 to TRBJ2-2, with D unresolved. The germline V gene has CDR1 SGHRS and CDR2 YFSETQ. The CDR3 loop spans 17 amino acids. V lost 0 bases to trimming and J lost 0 bases, with 12 bases between them.

The rearrangement links TRBV4-1 to TRBJ2-1; D is unclear. This CDR3 has 14 amino acids. Trimming took off 5 bases at V and 5 bases at J, with 13 bases between the two ends. Germline CDR1 and CDR2: MGHRA and YSYEKL. The DNA of the CDR3 is TGCGCCAGCAGCGCACGGAGAGGAGACAATGAGCAGTTCTTC. Amino acid sequence: CASSARRGDNEQFF.

This clonotype came up a few times. V usage is TRBV20-1 and J usage is TRBJ2-7; TRBD1 agrees at 7 bases. Germline CDR1 is DFQATT and CDR2 is SNEGSKA (reference sequence). After removal of 4 bases from V and 1 base from J, the junction contained 7 bases not matched to a gene. The CDR3 covers 14 residues. CDR3 bases: TGCAGTGCTACCGACAGGGTGGGGTCCTACGAGCAGTACGTC. Translating it yields CSATDRVGSYEQYV.

This clonotype was counted between two and nine times. The V and J genes are TRBV5-4 and TRBJ2-1, with D tentatively TRBD1 (6 bases). V was cut by 0 bases and J by 10 bases, with 11 bases left in between. CDR3 size: 13 residues. CDR1 SGHNT and CDR2 YYREEE come from the germline V gene (reference sequence). The CDR3 bases are TGTGCCAGCAGCTTGGAAGGGGACACCGAGCAGTTCTTC. Amino acids: CASSLEGDTEQFF.

This clonotype was detected a few times. The V and J genes are TRBV6-2 or TRBV6-3 and TRBJ2-4, with D unresolved. Germline CDR1 and CDR2: MNHEY and SVGEGT. This CDR3 has 16 amino acids. V was shortened by 6 bases and J by 0 bases, with 15 bases between the two germline ends. This CDR3 is CASSPLGTEAKNIQYF. CDR3 bases: TGTGCCAGCAGCCCGCTTGGTACCGAAGCCAAAAACATTCAGTACTTC.

In its sample, this clonotype was seen once. The conserved final phenylalanine or tryptophan is absent from the CDR3, which likely points to a read error. This chain joins TRBV6-1 and TRBJ2-7; TRBD1 might be the D (5 bases). Germline CDR1 and CDR2: MNHNS and SASEGT. This CDR3 is built from 14 residues. With 3 bases removed from V and 6 bases from J, the gap between germline ends came to 15 bases. This chain's CDR3 is CASSDRQGPLEQYI. The CDR3, as DNA: TGTGCCAGCAGTGACCGGCAGGGCCCCCTCGAGCAGTACATC.

This clonotype was seen a handful of times. J is TRBJ2-1 and V is TRBV10-1; D perhaps matches TRBD2 (5 bases). The length of the CDR3 is 15 residues. V lost 7 bases and J lost 0, with 13 bases in between. Germline V gene data show CDR1 as WNHNN and CDR2 as SYGVQD (reference sequence). In nucleotides, the CDR3 is TGCGCCAGCACCGACTACGGAAGCTCCTACAATGAGCAGTTCTTC. This sequence encodes CASTDYGSSYNEQFF.

This chain uses TRBV10-3 with TRBJ2-1; 10 nucleotides match TRBD2. CDR1 ENHRY and CDR2 SYGVKD come from the germline V gene. This CDR3 spans 16 amino acids. V shed 4 bases, J shed 6 bases, and the junction held 9 bases outside the gene matches. CDR3 DNA: TGTGCCATCAGTGTGGGACTAGCGTTAAGAGGCAATGAGCAGTTCTTC. Translated, it gives CAISVGLALRGNEQFF.

The V call is TRBV28, the J call TRBJ2-7; D is perhaps TRBD1 or TRBD2 (7 bases each). Trimming removed 6 bases from V and 2 bases from J, with 20 bases in between. Germline V gives CDR1 MDHEN, CDR2 SYDVKM. The CDR3 spans 16 residues. The CDR3 sequence is CASRPRGPSGAYEQYF. In DNA form, the CDR3 reads TGTGCCAGCAGACCAAGGGGGCCTAGCGGTGCCTACGAGCAGTACTTC.

The chain couples TRBV12-3 or TRBV12-4 to TRBJ1-4; D is possibly TRBD1 (6 bases). Deletions cut 5 bases from V and 13 bases from J, with 17 bases between. The CDR3 consists of 13 residues. CDR3 residues: CASSPSTGSRLFF. Here the CDR3 DNA reads TGTGCCAGCAGTCCCTCTACAGGGAGTCGACTGTTTTTT.

This clonotype was counted a few times. The chain links TRBV10-3 to TRBJ2-7; D could derive from TRBD1 or TRBD2 (6 bases each). V was shortened by 6 bases and J by 3 bases, with 15 bases between the two germline ends. The CDR3 extends over 14 amino acids. Germline CDR1 is ENHRY and CDR2 is SYGVKD. Here the CDR3 reads CAISGGHRLYEQYF. The CDR3 DNA sequence: TGTGCCATCAGCGGGGGCCATCGCCTCTACGAGCAGTACTTC.

The chain is built from TRBV7-9 and TRBJ2-5; 12 bases line up with TRBD2. CDR1 is SEHNR and CDR2 is FQNEAQ in the germline V gene (reference sequence). V shed 1 base, J shed 5 bases, and the junction held 5 bases outside the gene matches. There are 16 residues in the CDR3. CDR3 sequence (DNA): TGTGCCAGCAGCTTAGTAATACTAGCGGGAGGTGAGACCCAGTACTTC. Its protein is CASSLVILAGGETQYF.